This T cell receptor beta chain was identified in a study of response to subunit inactivated influenza vaccine. Overall study findings and caveats: After each seasonal influenza vaccination, few new T cells are recruited, the authors suggested.

The CDR3 contains 15 residues. The germline V gene has CDR1 LNHNV and CDR2 YYDKDF (reference sequence). Trimming left V 0 bases short and J 1 base short, with 9 bases between. Turning to this clonotype: Its antigen is undetermined.

TCRdb reanalysed the RT-PCR reads using MiXCR and keeps one entry per CDR3 protein. Here the sample spans 630,000 or so distinct CDR3 sequences, about 15% being singletons. This clonotype was sampled from a middle-aged man who received an inactivated influenza vaccine. The chain links TRBV15 to TRBJ2-5; TRBD2 might be the D (5 bases). The source was PBMCs from blood, collected 12 days after vaccination. CDR3 sequence reads: CATSRDRGFQETQYF. The CDR3 nucleotides are TGTGCCACCAGCAGAGATCGGGGTTTCCAAGAGACCCAGTACTTC.